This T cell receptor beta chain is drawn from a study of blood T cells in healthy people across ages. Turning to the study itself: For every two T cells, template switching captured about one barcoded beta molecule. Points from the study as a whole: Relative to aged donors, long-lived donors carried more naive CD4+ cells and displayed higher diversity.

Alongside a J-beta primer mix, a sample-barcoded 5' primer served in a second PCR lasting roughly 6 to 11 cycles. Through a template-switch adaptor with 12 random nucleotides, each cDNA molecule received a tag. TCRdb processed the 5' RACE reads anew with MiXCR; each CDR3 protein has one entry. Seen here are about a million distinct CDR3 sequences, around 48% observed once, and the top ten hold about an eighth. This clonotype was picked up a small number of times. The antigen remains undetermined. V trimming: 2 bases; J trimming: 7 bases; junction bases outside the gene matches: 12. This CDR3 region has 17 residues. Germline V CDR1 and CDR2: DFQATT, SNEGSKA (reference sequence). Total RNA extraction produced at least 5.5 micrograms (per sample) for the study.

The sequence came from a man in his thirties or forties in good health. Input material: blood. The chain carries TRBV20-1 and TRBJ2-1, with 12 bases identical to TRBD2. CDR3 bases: TGCAGTGCTAGACGGGGACTAGCGGGCGATAAGGGGAATGAGCAGTTCTTC. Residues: CSARRGLAGDKGNEQFF.